This T cell receptor (beta chain) is drawn from a study of shared clonotypes between healthy human individuals. TCRdb keeps only in-frame clones here, not all; method: immunoSEQ multiplex PCR. The sample lists 400,000 or so clones; 96% were seen once. In regard to this clone: Antigen: not known.

The donors were all Caucasian adults (living in Nashville, Tennessee). Germline V gene sequence: CDR1 SEHNR, CDR2 FQNEAQ (reference sequence). The CDR3 is 15 amino acids. Trimming shortened V by 1 base and J by 4 bases, and 13 bases separated the two germline ends. Study-level results: Clonotype sharing among donors likely depends on sequencing depth.

This clonotype originated in a man younger than 45 in good health. This chain links TRBV7-9 with TRBJ1-2; D may be TRBD1 (6 bases). Sequencing input: memory CD8+ T cells sorted from blood. Described subset: CD45RO+ cells pooled with CCR7-negative TemRA cells. CDR3 region: CASSLGGGALYGYTF. CDR3 nucleotide sequence: TGTGCCAGCAGCTTAGGGGGGGGCGCCCTCTATGGCTACACCTTC.